The 22 T cell receptor beta chains in this list originate from one sample, sequenced in a study of OX40 agonist ivuxolimab in advanced cancers. Measured with immunoSEQ multiplex PCR; TCRdb has only the in-frame clones, and not every one. The repertoire holds some 62,000 clones, with about 90% as singletons. The sample in question was CD4+ or CD8+ T cells sorted from blood, obtained in a trial of the OX40 agonist ivuxolimab. Receptors originate from an adult with an advanced solid tumor such as melanoma, head and neck, liver or kidney cancer.

This sequence joins TRBV6-6 and TRBJ2-7; D call uncertain. The CDR3 has 11 amino acids. V was trimmed by 6 bases and J by 5 bases, leaving 8 bases between them. The V gene's germline CDR1 is MNHNY and CDR2 SVGAGI (reference sequence). The CDR3 spells CASRVRNEQYF. The CDR3 DNA is TGTGCCAGCAGAGTTAGAAACGAGCAGTACTTC.

The chain has TRBV29-1 and TRBJ1-4, with 10 nucleotides matching TRBD1. J was trimmed by 8 bases and V by 7 bases; bases with no gene match: 4. Germline CDR1 and CDR2: SQVTM and ANQGSEA. The CDR3 contains 12 residues. The CDR3: CSAGQGGEKLFF. The CDR3 coding sequence is TGCAGCGCCGGACAGGGGGGAGAAAAACTGTTTTTT.

The J gene is TRBJ2-1, the V gene TRBV7-9, with 10 positions matching TRBD2. CDR3 size: 16 residues. J gave up 5 bases and V 4 bases, and 8 bases lay outside the gene matches. CDR1 is SEHNR and CDR2 is FQNEAQ in the germline V gene (reference sequence). The CDR3 here is CASSSLAGGLDNEQFF. Here the CDR3 DNA reads TGTGCCAGCAGCTCGTTAGCGGGAGGTCTCGACAATGAGCAGTTCTTC.

This clone ranks as medium-sized. Other DNA sequences in this sample translate to the same CDR3. CDR3: CASSAGQAIGYTF. The CDR3 DNA reads TGTGCCAGCAGCGCGGGACAGGCGATAGGCTACACCTTC. This chain connects TRBV11-2 to TRBJ1-2; 8 positions agree with TRBD1. Germline-derived CDR1 and CDR2 are SGHAT and FQNNGV. V shed 5 bases and J 8 bases; nucleotides not matched to a gene: 7. The CDR3 sequence is 13 residues long.

V is TRBV6-5 and J is TRBJ1-5; D is uncertain. From germline, CDR1 is MNHEY and CDR2 SVGAGI. The length of the CDR3 is 15 residues. V was trimmed by 6 bases and J by 5 bases, leaving 17 bases between them. The CDR3 bases are TGTGCCAGCAGACCCGATAGACGGAGCTATCAGCCCCAGCATTTT. Translated, it gives CASRPDRRSYQPQHF.

The chain is built from TRBV29-1 and TRBJ1-1; D unclear. CDR1 and CDR2 from the germline V gene are SQVTM and ANQGSEA. The CDR3 spans 11 residues. V was pared by 6 bases and J by 6 bases, with 11 bases between. The CDR3 region is CSVYGRPEAFF. DNA for the CDR3: TGCAGCGTCTACGGGAGGCCTGAAGCTTTCTTT.

The chain links TRBV9 to TRBJ1-1; D gene ambiguous. Germline V gene data show CDR1 as SGDLS and CDR2 as YYNGEE. Between the trimmed V and J ends, which lost 1 base and 1 base, there was a span of 8 bases. CDR3 length equals 14 residues. DNA for the CDR3: TGTGCCAGCAGCGTAATCAGCTCGAACACTGAAGCTTTCTTT. This encodes CASSVISSNTEAFF. Full variable domain (outside the CDR3, taken from reference TRBV9 and TRBJ1-1): DSGVTQTPKHLITATGQRVTLRCSPRSGDLSVYWYQQSLDQGLQFLIQYYNGEERAKGNILERFSAQQFPDLHSELNLSSLELGDSALYFCASSVISSNTEAFFGQGTRLTVV.

The rearrangement links TRBV28 to TRBJ2-3; 8 nucleotides match TRBD2. CDR3 length: 18 residues. J lost 0 bases, V lost 2 bases, and 10 bases had no gene match. The germline gives CDR1 MDHEN, CDR2 SYDVKM. CDR3 residues: CASSLRGGGTLSTDTQYF. The CDR3 nucleotides are TGTGCCAGCAGTTTAAGGGGCGGGGGGACCCTAAGCACAGATACGCAGTATTTT.

This chain joins TRBV18 and TRBJ2-6; 9 bases match TRBD2. V lost 0 bases, J lost 0 bases, and 0 bases stayed unmatched. Germline V CDR1 and CDR2: KGHSH, LQKENI. CDR3 size: 17 residues. The CDR3 reads CASSPPSGGSGANVLTF. CDR3 bases: TGTGCCAGCTCACCACCTAGCGGGGGCTCTGGGGCCAACGTCCTGACTTTC.

V is TRBV30 and J is TRBJ2-5; D not certain. Trimming took 2 bases from V and 5 from J, leaving 12 bases between them. The CDR3 runs 13 residues. Germline V gene data show CDR1 as GTSNPN and CDR2 as SVGIG (reference sequence). The CDR3 DNA reads TGTGCCTGGAGTAAACCAGTGCCCGAGACCCAGTACTTC. It encodes CAWSKPVPETQYF.

The J gene is TRBJ2-7, the V gene TRBV2, with D maybe TRBD2 (6 bases). The CDR3 is 14 residues long. The V end lost 7 bases, the J end lost 6 bases, and 19 bases lay between the germline ends. Germline lookup yields CDR1 SNHLY and CDR2 FYNNEI. DNA for the CDR3: TGTGCCAGCACCCGGGACCGCGGGACCTTCGAGCAGTACTTC. Translating it yields CASTRDRGTFEQYF.

Only one count was recorded for this clone. The chain recombines TRBV19 with TRBJ2-7, with 9 nucleotides matching TRBD1. The CDR3 sequence is 14 residues long. The germline CDR1 and CDR2 sequences are LNHDA and SQIVND (reference sequence). With V trimmed by 6 bases and J by 5 bases, 8 bases remained unmatched. CDR3 DNA: TGTGCCAGTAGCCTTCCGGGACAGGGTGACGAGCAGTACTTC. The encoded protein is CASSLPGQGDEQYF.

This chain links TRBV6-6 with TRBJ1-6; D is uncertain. CDR3 length equals 13 residues. Germline CDR1 and CDR2: MNHNY and SVGAGI (reference sequence). The V end lost 8 bases, the J end lost 7 bases, and 12 bases lay between the germline ends. The CDR3, as DNA: TGTGCCAGCGCATTGACTGGGAATTCACCCCTCCACTTT. Protein: CASALTGNSPLHF.

The genes are TRBV5-1 and TRBJ1-1; 8 nucleotides agree with TRBD1. The CDR3 totals 14 residues. The germline gives CDR1 SGHRS, CDR2 YFSETQ. V shed 4 bases and J 0 bases; nucleotides not matched to a gene: 2. This chain's CDR3 is CASSTDRVNTEAFF. CDR3 nucleotide sequence: TGCGCCAGCAGCACGGACAGGGTGAACACTGAAGCTTTCTTT. The full variable domain, its missing parts supplied by reference TRBV5-1 and TRBJ1-1, is KAGVTQTPRYLIKTRGQQVTLSCSPISGHRSVSWYQQTPGQGLQFLFEYFSETQRNKGNFPGRFSGRQFSNSRSEMNVSTLELGDSALYLCASSTDRVNTEAFFGQGTRLTVV.

This chain joins TRBV29-1 and TRBJ2-3; maybe TRBD2 (5 bases). Trimming took off 6 bases at V and 0 bases at J, with 13 bases between the two ends. The germline gives CDR1 SQVTM, CDR2 ANQGSEA. There are 14 residues in the CDR3. The CDR3 bases are TGCAGCGTCTTAGGGCGGGCCAGCACAGATACGCAGTATTTT. Residues: CSVLGRASTDTQYF.

V and J are TRBV7-3 and TRBJ1-1; D not certain. The CDR3 has 13 amino acids. Trimming pared 1 base from V and 1 base from J, leaving 4 bases between. CDR1 SGHTA and CDR2 FQGTGA come from the germline V gene. This CDR3 reads CASSLSSNTEAFF. The CDR3 DNA is TGTGCCAGCAGCTTAAGTTCGAACACTGAAGCTTTCTTT. Variable domain in full (rest from reference TRBV7-3 and TRBJ1-1): GAGVSQTPSNKVTEKGKYVELRCDPISGHTALYWYRQSLGQGPEFLIYFQGTGAADDSGLPNDRFFAVRPEGSVSTLKIQRTERGDSAVYLCASSLSSNTEAFFGQGTRLTVV.

The gene calls are TRBV11-1 and TRBJ2-3; no definite D call. Germline loops: CDR1 SGHAT, CDR2 FQDESV (reference sequence). This CDR3 spans 14 amino acids. V shed 2 bases and J shed 7 bases, with 13 bases lying between them. Here the CDR3 reads CASSLLSGWHTQYF. The DNA for the CDR3 is TGTGCCAGCAGCTTACTATCGGGTTGGCATACGCAGTATTTT.

The genes are TRBV27 and TRBJ2-2, with D uncertain. V was trimmed by 6 bases and J by 1 base, leaving 12 bases between them. CDR3 length equals 15 residues. Germline loops: CDR1 MNHEY, CDR2 SMNVEV (reference sequence). CDR3 coding DNA: TGTGCCAGCAGACAAGACCGAAGGAACACCGGGGAGCTGTTTTTT. Translating it yields CASRQDRRNTGELFF.

This clone has only one observation. The chain recombines TRBV5-1 with TRBJ2-7; a weak D match, TRBD1 (9 bases). The germline CDR1 and CDR2 sequences are SGHRS and YFSETQ. Trimming left V 4 bases short and J 7 bases short, with 21 bases between. CDR3 length equals 15 residues. CDR3 loop: CASSRGQGAGGEQYF. CDR3 sequence (DNA): TGCGCCAGCAGCCGGGGACAGGGCGCGGGGGGAGAGCAGTACTTC.

In this sample, this clone turned up once. V gene TRBV2 combines with J gene TRBJ1-2, with 8 nucleotides matching TRBD1. Germline CDR1 SNHLY, CDR2 FYNNEI. V was clipped by 10 bases and J by 2 bases; unmatched bases: 9. This CDR3 is built from 14 residues. CDR3 coding DNA: TGTGCCACCCCCCCCACAGGGGGGAACTATGGCTACACCTTC. Protein sequence: CATPPTGGNYGYTF.

The chain employs TRBV4-1 and TRBJ2-1; 9 bases agree with TRBD2. Germline CDR1 MGHRA, CDR2 YSYEKL. The junction had 12 bases not matched to a gene; V was cut back by 0 bases and J by 12 bases. The CDR3 loop spans 16 amino acids. The CDR3 spells CASSQEATSGVAGQFF. The CDR3 nucleotides read TGCGCCAGCAGCCAAGAAGCGACTAGCGGTGTGGCGGGGCAGTTCTTC.

The chain combines TRBV19 with TRBJ2-7; D not certain. This CDR3 region has 15 residues. Trimming left V 7 bases short and J 2 bases short, with 18 bases between. Germline assignment: CDR1 LNHDA and CDR2 SQIVND (reference sequence). This CDR3 reads CASKTRARSTYEQYF. In nucleotides, the CDR3 is TGTGCCAGTAAGACCCGGGCCCGCAGTACCTACGAGCAGTACTTC.